This T cell receptor beta chain came from a study of neurological immune-mediated disorders. Findings and caveats of the study: Private repertoires in all groups were suggested, as expanded clones shared no CDR3 amino acid sequences across subjects. Levels of TCR clonal expansion peaked in HTLV-1-associated myelopathy and reached their lowest in multiple sclerosis, under those of healthy controls.

This clonotype occurred many times. Its antigen is not identified. The cDNA was generated through 5'RACE incorporating 10-nucleotide random UMIs. TCRdb used MiXCR to reprocess the 5' RACE reads, holding one entry per CDR3 protein. The sample consists of roughly 53,000 distinct CDR3 sequences, approximately 9.2% of them appearing once. Indicated time point: longitudinal time-point 3. Stored at -80 C, 2 million PBMCs were the source of the unsorted libraries. This clonotype originated in a woman aged 40 to 49 in good health. The sample was PBMCs.

This CDR3 is CASSQVGQDPYGYTF. CDR3 DNA: TGTGCCAGCAGCCAAGTCGGGCAGGACCCCTATGGCTACACCTTC. The chain combines TRBV3-1 with TRBJ1-2; D uncertain. Germline CDR1 and CDR2: LGHDT and YNNKEL (reference sequence). The CDR3 sequence is 15 residues long. Between the trimmed V and J ends, which lost 1 base and 4 bases, there was a span of 13 bases.